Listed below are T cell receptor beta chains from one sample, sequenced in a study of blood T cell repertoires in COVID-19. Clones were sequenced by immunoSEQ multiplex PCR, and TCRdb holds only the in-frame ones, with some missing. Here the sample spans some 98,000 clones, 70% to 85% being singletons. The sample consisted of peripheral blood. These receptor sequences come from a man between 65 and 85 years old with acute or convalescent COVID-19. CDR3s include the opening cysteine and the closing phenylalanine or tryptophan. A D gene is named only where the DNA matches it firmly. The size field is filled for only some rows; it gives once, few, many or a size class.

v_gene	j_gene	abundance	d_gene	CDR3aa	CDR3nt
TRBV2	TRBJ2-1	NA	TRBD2	CASSRGESQFF	TGTGCCAGCTCCCGGGGGGAGAGCCAGTTCTTC
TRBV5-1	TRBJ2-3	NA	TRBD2	CASSLALAGGSSSTDTQYF	TGCGCCAGCAGCTTGGCACTAGCGGGGGGTTCTTCTAGCACAGATACGCAGTATTTT
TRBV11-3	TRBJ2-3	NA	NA	CASSARGPRGTDTQYF	TGTGCCAGCAGCGCGCGGGGGCCTAGGGGCACAGATACGCAGTATTTT
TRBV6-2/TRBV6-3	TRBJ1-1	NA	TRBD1	CASSYSAGGLRGAEAFF	TGTGCCAGCAGTTACTCGGCAGGGGGCCTGAGAGGGGCTGAAGCTTTCTTT
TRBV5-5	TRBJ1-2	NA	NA	CASSLSGREYGYTF	TGTGCCAGCAGCTTATCAGGCAGGGAATATGGCTACACCTTC
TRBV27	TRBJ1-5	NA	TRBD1	CASSSRQGSNQPQHF	TGTGCCAGCAGCTCCCGACAGGGTAGCAATCAGCCCCAGCATTTT
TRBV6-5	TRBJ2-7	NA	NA	CASISLNYEQYF	TGTGCCAGCATCTCCCTAAACTACGAGCAGTACTTC
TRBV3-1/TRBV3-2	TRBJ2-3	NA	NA	CASSQGTYSSTDTQYF	TGTGCCAGCAGCCAAGGGACATACTCTAGCACAGATACGCAGTATTTT
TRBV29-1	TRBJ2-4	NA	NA	CSAGDGARAKNIQYF	TGCAGCGCGGGGGATGGGGCTCGGGCCAAAAACATTCAGTACTTC
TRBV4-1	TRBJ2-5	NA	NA	CASSQDRETQYF	TGCGCCAGCAGCCAAGACCGAGAGACCCAGTACTTC
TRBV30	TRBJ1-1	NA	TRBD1	CAWSHGDRENEAFF	TGTGCCTGGAGTCACGGGGACAGGGAGAATGAAGCTTTCTTT
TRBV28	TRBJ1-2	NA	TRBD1	CASSLGSRDRNYGYTF	TGTGCCAGCAGTTTAGGGTCCCGGGACAGGAACTATGGCTACACCTTC
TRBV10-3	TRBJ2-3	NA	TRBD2	CAISQGGLEHLTSTDTQYF	TGTGCCATCAGCCAAGGGGGACTAGAACACCTCACTAGCACAGATACGCAGTATTTT
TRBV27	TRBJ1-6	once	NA	CASRASSGVGSPLHF	TGTGCCAGCAGAGCCTCAAGCGGGGTGGGTTCACCCCTCCACTTT
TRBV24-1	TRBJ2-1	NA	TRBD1	CATSDRKGAADEQFF	TGTGCCACCAGTGATCGGAAGGGGGCGGCGGATGAGCAGTTCTTC
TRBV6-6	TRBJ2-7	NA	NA	CASSPQDSYEQYF	TGTGCCAGCAGCCCACAGGACTCCTACGAGCAGTACTTC
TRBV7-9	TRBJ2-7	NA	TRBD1	CASSLTGPLSYEQYF	TGTGCCAGCAGTTTGACAGGGCCCCTCTCCTACGAGCAGTACTTC
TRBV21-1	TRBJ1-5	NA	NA	CASRPYYRGQGINQPQHF	TGTGCCAGCAGACCCTACTACAGGGGGCAAGGAATCAATCAGCCCCAGCATTTT
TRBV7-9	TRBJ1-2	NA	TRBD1	CASSLDRKYGYTF	TGTGCCAGCAGTCTGGACAGGAAGTATGGCTACACCTTC
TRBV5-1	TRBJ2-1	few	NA	CASSPGFGGAGYNEQFF	TGCGCCAGCAGCCCAGGGTTTGGCGGGGCCGGCTACAATGAGCAGTTCTTC
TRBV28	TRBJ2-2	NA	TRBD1	CASSPIRDRGINTGELFF	TGTGCCAGCAGCCCCATCCGGGACAGGGGGATCAACACCGGGGAGCTGTTTTTT
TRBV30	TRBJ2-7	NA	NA	CAWSYGSTYEQYF	TGTGCCTGGAGTTACGGGAGCACCTACGAGCAGTACTTC
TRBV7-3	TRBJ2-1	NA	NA	CASSPMGLSSYNEQFF	TGTGCCAGCAGCCCCATGGGGCTTAGCTCCTACAATGAGCAGTTCTTC
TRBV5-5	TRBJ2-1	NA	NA	CASSWGQGNEQFF	TGTGCCAGCAGCTGGGGTCAGGGCAATGAGCAGTTCTTC